This T cell receptor (beta chain) came from a study of blood T cell repertoires in COVID-19. Generated by immunoSEQ multiplex PCR, the TCRdb table keeps only in-frame clones and is missing some. This repertoire shows about 180,000 clones, over 75% found once; its top ten account for roughly 11%. CDR3 length: 15 residues. Germline V gene data show CDR1 as LNHDA and CDR2 as SQIVND (reference sequence). Trimming took 5 bases from V and 8 from J; bases not matched to a gene: 6. This chain connects TRBV19 to TRBJ2-1; 13 bases are shared with TRBD2. The receptor's source is a human donor with active or convalescent COVID-19. The donor label of this sample is uncertain. The sequenced sample consisted of peripheral blood. The CDR3 region has the DNA TGTGCCAGTAGTCCTGGACTAGCGGGAGAGGATGAGCAGTTCTTC. Its translation: CASSPGLAGEDEQFF.